The rows below give T cell receptor beta chains drawn from one sample of a study of OX40 agonist ivuxolimab in advanced cancers. Using immunoSEQ multiplex PCR, the repertoire was profiled, and TCRdb retains in-frame clones only, with some absent. The sample has about 79,000 clones; around 90% are singletons. This specimen was CD4+ or CD8+ T cells sorted from blood, taken in a trial of the OX40 agonist ivuxolimab. These receptors all come from an adult with an advanced solid tumor such as melanoma, head and neck, liver or kidney cancer. The CDR3 runs from the conserved cysteine through the conserved F or W. A D gene is named only where the DNA matches it firmly. Some rows have no size entry. The others give once, few or many, or a class for an expanded clone.

CDR3aa: CASSLEDNQPQHF
CDR3nt: TGTGCCAGCAGCTTAGAAGACAATCAGCCCCAGCATTTT
abundance: .
j_gene: TRBJ1-5
d_gene: .
v_gene: TRBV7-9

CDR3aa: CASSSWGTNTEAFF
CDR3nt: TGCGCCAGCAGCTCCTGGGGGACAAACACTGAAGCTTTCTTT
abundance: once
j_gene: TRBJ1-1
d_gene: .
v_gene: TRBV5-1

CDR3aa: CASTKSGLDSYEQYF
CDR3nt: TGTGCCAGCACTAAGAGCGGACTAGACTCCTACGAGCAGTACTTC
abundance: .
j_gene: TRBJ2-7
d_gene: TRBD2
v_gene: TRBV6-6

CDR3aa: CASRPGASNQPQHF
CDR3nt: TGTGCCAGCAGGCCAGGGGCTAGCAATCAGCCCCAGCATTTT
abundance: .
j_gene: TRBJ1-5
d_gene: .
v_gene: TRBV6-1

CDR3aa: CASSRPGAYGYTF
CDR3nt: TGTGCCAGCAGCCGCCCCGGGGCCTATGGCTACACCTTC
abundance: .
j_gene: TRBJ1-2
d_gene: .
v_gene: TRBV5-4

CDR3aa: CASSAQNPGNTIYF
CDR3nt: TGTGCCAGCAGCGCCCAGAACCCTGGAAACACCATATATTTT
abundance: .
j_gene: TRBJ1-3
d_gene: .
v_gene: TRBV9

CDR3aa: CASSYRESNQPQHF
CDR3nt: TGTGCCAGCAGTTACAGGGAAAGCAATCAGCCCCAGCATTTT
abundance: .
j_gene: TRBJ1-5
d_gene: .
v_gene: TRBV6-5

CDR3aa: CASSVDRGNIQYF
CDR3nt: TGTGCCAGCAGCGTAGACAGGGGGAACATTCAGTACTTC
abundance: .
j_gene: TRBJ2-4
d_gene: TRBD1
v_gene: TRBV9

CDR3aa: CASSQRGQGGSTNEKLFF
CDR3nt: TGTGCCAGCAGCCAGCGGGGACAGGGAGGGAGTACTAATGAAAAACTGTTTTTT
abundance: .
j_gene: TRBJ1-4
d_gene: TRBD1
v_gene: TRBV4-2

CDR3aa: CASSSLPGQGGYEQYF
CDR3nt: TGTGCCAGCAGCTCCCTCCCCGGACAGGGGGGGTACGAGCAGTACTTC
abundance: .
j_gene: TRBJ2-7
d_gene: TRBD1
v_gene: TRBV7-9

CDR3aa: CASSWGRQGVGKLFF
CDR3nt: TGTGCCAGCAGCTGGGGTCGGCAGGGAGTGGGAAAACTGTTTTTT
abundance: .
j_gene: TRBJ1-4
d_gene: .
v_gene: TRBV5-8

CDR3aa: CASSFLTGTSNQPQHF
CDR3nt: TGTGCCAGCAGTTTCTTGACAGGAACGAGCAATCAGCCCCAGCATTTT
abundance: .
j_gene: TRBJ1-5
d_gene: .
v_gene: TRBV28

CDR3aa: CASSLSGGIVNGYTF
CDR3nt: TGTGCCAGCAGTTTATCGGGGGGGATAGTTAATGGCTACACCTTC
abundance: once
j_gene: TRBJ1-2
d_gene: .
v_gene: TRBV28

CDR3aa: CSVAQGQRLETQYF
CDR3nt: TGCAGCGTTGCACAGGGACAGAGGCTGGAGACCCAGTACTTC
abundance: .
j_gene: TRBJ2-5
d_gene: TRBD1
v_gene: TRBV29-1

CDR3aa: CASNEARKLADTQYF
CDR3nt: TGTGCCAGCAACGAGGCTAGGAAACTTGCGGATACGCAGTATTTT
abundance: .
j_gene: TRBJ2-3
d_gene: .
v_gene: TRBV28

CDR3aa: CASSEGNEKLFF
CDR3nt: TGTGCCAGCAGCGAGGGGAATGAAAAACTGTTTTTT
abundance: .
j_gene: TRBJ1-4
d_gene: .
v_gene: TRBV28

CDR3aa: CASSTAGTSKETQYF
CDR3nt: TGTGCCAGCAGCACCGCCGGGACTAGTAAAGAGACCCAGTACTTC
abundance: once
j_gene: TRBJ2-5
d_gene: TRBD2
v_gene: TRBV7-8

CDR3aa: CASSLSPGLQGLEQYF
CDR3nt: TGTGCCAGCAGTTTATCCCCGGGTCTCCAAGGGCTCGAGCAGTACTTC
abundance: once
j_gene: TRBJ2-7
d_gene: .
v_gene: TRBV27